Sequencing of this T cell receptor beta chain was carried out in a study of cytomegalovirus exposure and HLA in healthy donors. This CDR3 comprises 16 residues. V dropped 6 bases and J dropped 0 bases, with 19 bases sitting between them. The germline V gene has CDR1 SGHDT and CDR2 YYEEEE. Use of 60 Vbeta and 13 Jbeta primers characterized the PCR. This table comes from immunoSEQ multiplex PCR, and its TCRdb copy is limited to in-frame clones, with some not included. Of 100,000 to 150,000 clones in the sample, 80% were seen once. Concerning this clone: Its specificity is unknown.

Study results and limitations: Later analysis showed TCR association rates varying by HLA locus, highest for DRB1 and lowest for HLA-C. With further analysis later on, most CMV-associated TCR beta chains appeared HLA-restricted.

This TCR came from a woman aged 40 to 50 in good health and CMV-seronegative. The sample consisted of PBMCs. V and J are TRBV5-6 and TRBJ2-7; possible D gene TRBD1, 6 bases. The CDR3 here is CASTIYSGDVSYEQYF. CDR3 nucleotide sequence: TGTGCCAGCACCATTTATTCAGGGGACGTCTCCTACGAGCAGTACTTC. The variable domain in full, completed from reference TRBV5-6 and TRBJ2-7, reads DAGVTQSPTHLIKTRGQQVTLRCSPKSGHDTVSWYQQALGQGPQFIFQYYEEEERQRGNFPDRFSGHQFPNYSSELNVNALLLGDSALYLCASTIYSGDVSYEQYFGPGTRLTVT.